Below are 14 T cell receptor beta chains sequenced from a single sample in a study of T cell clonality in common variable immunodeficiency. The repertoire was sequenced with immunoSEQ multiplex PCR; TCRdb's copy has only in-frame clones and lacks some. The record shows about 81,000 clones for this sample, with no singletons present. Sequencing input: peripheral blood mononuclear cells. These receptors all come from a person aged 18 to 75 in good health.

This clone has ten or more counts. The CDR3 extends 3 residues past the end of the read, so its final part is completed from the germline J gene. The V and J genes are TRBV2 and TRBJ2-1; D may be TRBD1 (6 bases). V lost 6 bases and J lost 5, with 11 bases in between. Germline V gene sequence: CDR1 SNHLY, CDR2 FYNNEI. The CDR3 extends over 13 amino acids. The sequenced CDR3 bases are TGTGCCAGCAGAGGGACATTTAACAATGAG. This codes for CASRGTFNNE. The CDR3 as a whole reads CASRGTFNNEQFF.

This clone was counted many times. CDR3 in amino acids: CSAGFTSGPSTDTQYF. The part of the CDR3 DNA that was read is TGCAGTGCTGGCTTCACTAGCGGACCTAGCACAGATACG. V usage is TRBV20-1 and J usage is TRBJ2-3; 8 bases align to TRBD2. The read gets to within 3 residues of the CDR3 end, and the germline J gene fills in the rest. V gave up 5 bases and J gave up 0 bases; unmatched junction bases: 10. Germline V gene sequence: CDR1 DFQATT, CDR2 SNEGSKA (reference sequence). This CDR3 has 16 amino acids.

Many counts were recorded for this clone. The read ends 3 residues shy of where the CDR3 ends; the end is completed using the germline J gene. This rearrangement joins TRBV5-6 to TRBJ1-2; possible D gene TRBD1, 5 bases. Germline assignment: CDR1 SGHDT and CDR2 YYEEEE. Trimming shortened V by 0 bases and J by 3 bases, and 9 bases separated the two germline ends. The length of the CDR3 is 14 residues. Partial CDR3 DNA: TGTGCCAGCAGCTTGGGCGACAGAGACTATGGC. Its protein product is CASSLGDRDYG. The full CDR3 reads CASSLGDRDYGYTF.

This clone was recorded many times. The part of the CDR3 DNA that was read is TGTGCCAGCAGTGATCCAGCGGGAGGCTCCAATGAG. Translation: CASSDPAGGSNE. The CDR3 as a whole reads CASSDPAGGSNEQFF. The V gene is TRBV2, the J gene TRBJ2-1; TRBD2 agrees at 9 bases. The sequenced fragment ends 3 residues before the CDR3 boundary, so the rest is inferred from the germline J gene. The ends lost 3 bases at V and 6 bases at J; junction bases unmatched: 6. In germline, CDR1 is SNHLY, CDR2 FYNNEI. This CDR3 comprises 15 residues. The whole variable domain, remainder taken from reference TRBV2 and TRBJ2-1, is EPEVTQTPSHQVTQMGQEVILRCVPISNHLYFYWYRQILGQKVEFLVSFYNNEISEKSEIFDDQFSVERPDGSNFTLKIRSTKLEDSAMYFCASSDPAGGSNEQFFGPGTRLTVL.

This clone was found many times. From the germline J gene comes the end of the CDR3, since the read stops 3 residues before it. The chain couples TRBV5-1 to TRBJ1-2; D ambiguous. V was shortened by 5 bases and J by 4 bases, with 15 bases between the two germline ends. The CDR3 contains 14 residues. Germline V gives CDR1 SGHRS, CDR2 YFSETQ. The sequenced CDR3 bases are TGCGCCAGCAGATTTAGTGCAGCGGGCTATGGC. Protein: CASRFSAAGYG. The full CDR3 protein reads CASRFSAAGYGYTF.

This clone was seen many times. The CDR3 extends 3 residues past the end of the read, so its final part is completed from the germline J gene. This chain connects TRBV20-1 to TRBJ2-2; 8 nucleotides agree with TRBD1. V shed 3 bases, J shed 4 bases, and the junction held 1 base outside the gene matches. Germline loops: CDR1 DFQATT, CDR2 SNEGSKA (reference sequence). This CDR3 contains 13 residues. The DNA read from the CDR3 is TGCAGTGCTAGGCAGGGGGCCACCGGGGAG. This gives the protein CSARQGATGE. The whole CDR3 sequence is CSARQGATGELFF.

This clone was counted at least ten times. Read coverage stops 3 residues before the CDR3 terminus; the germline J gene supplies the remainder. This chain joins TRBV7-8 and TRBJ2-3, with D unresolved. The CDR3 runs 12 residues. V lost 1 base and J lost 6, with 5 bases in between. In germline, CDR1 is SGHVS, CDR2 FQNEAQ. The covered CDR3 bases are TGTGCCAGCAGCTTAGAAGGGGATACG. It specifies CASSLEGDT. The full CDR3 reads CASSLEGDTQYF.

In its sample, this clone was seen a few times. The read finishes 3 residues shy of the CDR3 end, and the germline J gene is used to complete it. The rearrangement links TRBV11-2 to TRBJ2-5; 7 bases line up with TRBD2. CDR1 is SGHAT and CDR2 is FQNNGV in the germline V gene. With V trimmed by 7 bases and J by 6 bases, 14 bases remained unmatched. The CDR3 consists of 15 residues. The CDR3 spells CASTRGVGEEQTQYF. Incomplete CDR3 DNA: TGTGCCAGCACCCGGGGGGTGGGGGAGGAACAGACC.

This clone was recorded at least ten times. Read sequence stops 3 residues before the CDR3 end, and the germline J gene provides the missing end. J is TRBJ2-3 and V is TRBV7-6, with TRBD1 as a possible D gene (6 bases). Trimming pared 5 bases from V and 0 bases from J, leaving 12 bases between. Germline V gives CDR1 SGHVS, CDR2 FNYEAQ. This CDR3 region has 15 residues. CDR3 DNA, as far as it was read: TGTGCCAGCAGCCCAGGGGTACATAGCACAGATACG. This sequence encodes CASSPGVHSTDT. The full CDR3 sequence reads CASSPGVHSTDTQYF.

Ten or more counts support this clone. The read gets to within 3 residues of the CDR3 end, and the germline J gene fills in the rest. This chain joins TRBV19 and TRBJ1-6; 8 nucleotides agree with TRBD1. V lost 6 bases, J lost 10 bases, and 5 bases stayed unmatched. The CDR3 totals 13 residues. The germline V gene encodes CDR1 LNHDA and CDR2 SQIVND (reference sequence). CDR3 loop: CASRGQGGSPLHF. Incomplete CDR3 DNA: TGTGCCAGTAGAGGACAGGGTGGCTCACCC. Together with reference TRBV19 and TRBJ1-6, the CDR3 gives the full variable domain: DGGITQSPKYLFRKEGQNVTLSCEQNLNHDAMYWYRQDPGQGLRLIYYSQIVNDFQKGDIAEGYSVSREKKESFPLTVTSAQKNPTAFYLCASRGQGGSPLHFGNGTRLTVT.

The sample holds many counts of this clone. The CDR3 loop reads CSATKGARSPLHF. The sequenced CDR3 bases are TGCAGTGCTACGAAGGGGGCTAGATCACCC. The chain recombines TRBV20-1 with TRBJ1-6; 7 nucleotides match TRBD1. Read sequence stops 3 residues before the CDR3 end, and the germline J gene provides the missing end. This CDR3 is 13 amino acids long. Per germline, CDR1 DFQATT and CDR2 SNEGSKA (reference sequence). The junction had 7 bases not matched to a gene; V was cut back by 4 bases and J by 10 bases.

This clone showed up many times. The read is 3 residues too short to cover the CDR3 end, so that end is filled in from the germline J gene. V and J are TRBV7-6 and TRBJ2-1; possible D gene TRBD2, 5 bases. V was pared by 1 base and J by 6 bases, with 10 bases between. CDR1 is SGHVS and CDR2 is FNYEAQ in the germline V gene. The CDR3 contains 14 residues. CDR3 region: CASSLGLAGNEQFF. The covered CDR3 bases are TGTGCCAGCAGCTTAGGCCTAGCCGGCAATGAG.

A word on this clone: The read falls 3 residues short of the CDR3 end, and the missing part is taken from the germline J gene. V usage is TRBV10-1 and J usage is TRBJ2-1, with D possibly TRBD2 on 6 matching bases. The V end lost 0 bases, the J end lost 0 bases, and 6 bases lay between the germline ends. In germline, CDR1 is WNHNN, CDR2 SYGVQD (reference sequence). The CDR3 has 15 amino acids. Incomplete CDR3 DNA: TGCGCCAGCAGTGAGTCGGGGGGCTCCTACAATGAG. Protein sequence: CASSESGGSYNE. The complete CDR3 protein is CASSESGGSYNEQFF.

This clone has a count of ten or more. The CDR3 loop reads CASSSGLAGEQYF. The covered CDR3 bases are TGTGCCAGCAGCTCGGGACTAGCCGGCGAG. The V gene is TRBV7-6, the J gene TRBJ2-7; 9 nucleotides align to TRBD2. The CDR3 end is not reached by the read, which stops 3 residues before it; the germline J gene fills it in. V lost 4 bases and J lost 6; bases outside the gene matches: 4. The CDR3 spans 13 residues. Germline CDR1 SGHVS, CDR2 FNYEAQ. The entire variable domain, with the rest obtained from reference TRBV7-6 and TRBJ2-7, is as follows: GAGVSQSPRYKVTKRGQDVALRCDPISGHVSLYWYRQALGQGPEFLTYFNYEAQQDKSGLPNDRFSAERPEGSISTLTIQRTEQRDSAMYRCASSSGLAGEQYFGPGTRLTVT.